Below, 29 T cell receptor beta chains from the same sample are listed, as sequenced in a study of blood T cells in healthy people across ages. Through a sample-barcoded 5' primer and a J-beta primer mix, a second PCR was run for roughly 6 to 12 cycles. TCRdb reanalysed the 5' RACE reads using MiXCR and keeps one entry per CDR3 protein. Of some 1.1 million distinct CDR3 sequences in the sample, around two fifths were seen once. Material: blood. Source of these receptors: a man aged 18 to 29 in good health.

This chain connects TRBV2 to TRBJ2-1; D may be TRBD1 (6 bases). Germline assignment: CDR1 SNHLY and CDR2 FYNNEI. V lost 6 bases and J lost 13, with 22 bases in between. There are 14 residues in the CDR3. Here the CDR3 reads CASRDDRNQETQFF. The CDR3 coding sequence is TGTGCCAGCAGGGACGACAGGAACCAAGAGACCCAGTTCTTC.

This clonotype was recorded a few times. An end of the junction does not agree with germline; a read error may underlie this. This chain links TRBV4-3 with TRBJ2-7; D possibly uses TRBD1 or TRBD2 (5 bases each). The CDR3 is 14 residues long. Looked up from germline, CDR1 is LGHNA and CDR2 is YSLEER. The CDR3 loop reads CASSQDGGGYEQYF. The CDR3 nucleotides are TGTGCCAGCAGCCAAGATGGTGGGGGCTACGAGCAGTACTTC.

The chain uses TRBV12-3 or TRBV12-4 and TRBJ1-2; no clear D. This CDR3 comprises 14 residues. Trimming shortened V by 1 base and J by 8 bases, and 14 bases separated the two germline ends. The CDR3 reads CASSLVFSGTGYTF. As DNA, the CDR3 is TGTGCCAGCAGTTTAGTGTTTTCGGGAACCGGCTACACCTTC.

The CDR3 nucleotides read TGTGCCAGTAGTACCCTCGGGGGCGCCGAGAGCTCCTACAATGAGCAGTTCTTC. Translation: CASSTLGGAESSYNEQFF. The chain combines TRBV19 with TRBJ2-1; tentatively, D is TRBD1 or TRBD2 (6 bases each). This CDR3 spans 18 amino acids. The V gene lost 4 bases and the J gene lost 0 bases, with 19 bases spanning the gap. The germline CDR1 and CDR2 sequences are LNHDA and SQIVND (reference sequence).

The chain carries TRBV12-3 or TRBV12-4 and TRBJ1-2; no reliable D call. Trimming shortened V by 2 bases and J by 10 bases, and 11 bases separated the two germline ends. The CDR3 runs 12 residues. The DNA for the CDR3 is TGTGCCAGCAGTTTATCGAGACGGGCCTACACCTTC. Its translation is CASSLSRRAYTF.

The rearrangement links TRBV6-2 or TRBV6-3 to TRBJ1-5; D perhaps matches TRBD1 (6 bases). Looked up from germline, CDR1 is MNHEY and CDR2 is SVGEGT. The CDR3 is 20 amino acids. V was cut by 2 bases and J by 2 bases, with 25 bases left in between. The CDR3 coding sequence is TGTGCCAGCAGTTACGGTTACATGGAACAGGGCCCCCTTGGCAATCAGCCCCAGCATTTT. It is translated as CASSYGYMEQGPLGNQPQHF.

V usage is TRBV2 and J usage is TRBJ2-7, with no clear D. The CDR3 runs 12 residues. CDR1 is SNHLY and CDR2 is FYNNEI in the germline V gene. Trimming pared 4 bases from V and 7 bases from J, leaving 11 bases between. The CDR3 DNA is TGTGCCAGCAGTGGGATCTACAATGAGCAGTACTTC. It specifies CASSGIYNEQYF.

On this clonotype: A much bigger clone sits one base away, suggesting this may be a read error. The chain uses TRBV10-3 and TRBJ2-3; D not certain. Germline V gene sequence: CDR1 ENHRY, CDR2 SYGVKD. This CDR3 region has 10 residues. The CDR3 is CVIGSDTQYF. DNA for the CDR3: TGTGTCATCGGGTCAGATACGCAGTATTTT.

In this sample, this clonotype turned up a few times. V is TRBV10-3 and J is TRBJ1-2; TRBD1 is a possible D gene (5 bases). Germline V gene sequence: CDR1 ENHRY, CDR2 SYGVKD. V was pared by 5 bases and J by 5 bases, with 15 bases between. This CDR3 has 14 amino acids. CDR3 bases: TGTGCCATCAGTACCCTCGGGGGGGAGTATGGCTACACCTTC. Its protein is CAISTLGGEYGYTF.

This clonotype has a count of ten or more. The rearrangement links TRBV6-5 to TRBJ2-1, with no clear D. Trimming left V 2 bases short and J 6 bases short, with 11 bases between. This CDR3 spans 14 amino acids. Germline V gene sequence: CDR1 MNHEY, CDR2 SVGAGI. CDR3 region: CASSYGLGLNEQFF. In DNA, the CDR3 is TGTGCCAGCAGTTACGGCCTCGGTCTCAATGAGCAGTTCTTC.

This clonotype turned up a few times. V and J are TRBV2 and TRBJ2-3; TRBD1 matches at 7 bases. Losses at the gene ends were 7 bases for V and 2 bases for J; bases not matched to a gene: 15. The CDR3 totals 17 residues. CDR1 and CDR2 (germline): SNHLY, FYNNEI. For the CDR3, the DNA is TGTGCCAGCACCGATCCCGGTCAGGGACAGCCCACAGATACGCAGTATTTT. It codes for CASTDPGQGQPTDTQYF. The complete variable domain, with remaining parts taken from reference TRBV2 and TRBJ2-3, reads EPEVTQTPSHQVTQMGQEVILRCVPISNHLYFYWYRQILGQKVEFLVSFYNNEISEKSEIFDDQFSVERPDGSNFTLKIRSTKLEDSAMYFCASTDPGQGQPTDTQYFGPGTRLTVL.

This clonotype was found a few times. The CDR3 coding sequence is TGTGCCAGCGCGACAACCGGGACAAGTTACAATGAGCAGTTCTTC. The encoded protein is CASATTGTSYNEQFF. V usage is TRBV27 and J usage is TRBJ2-1, with D possibly being TRBD1 (6 bases). The CDR3 is 15 amino acids. Trimming took off 8 bases at V and 4 bases at J, with 18 bases between the two ends. Germline values: CDR1 MNHEY, CDR2 SMNVEV (reference sequence).

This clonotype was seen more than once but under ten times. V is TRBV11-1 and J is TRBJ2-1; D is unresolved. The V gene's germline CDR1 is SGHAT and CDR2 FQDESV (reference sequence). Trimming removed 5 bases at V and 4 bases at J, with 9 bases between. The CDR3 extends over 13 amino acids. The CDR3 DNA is TGTGCCAGCAGCCGAGACGATTACAATGAGCAGTTCTTC. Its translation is CASSRDDYNEQFF.

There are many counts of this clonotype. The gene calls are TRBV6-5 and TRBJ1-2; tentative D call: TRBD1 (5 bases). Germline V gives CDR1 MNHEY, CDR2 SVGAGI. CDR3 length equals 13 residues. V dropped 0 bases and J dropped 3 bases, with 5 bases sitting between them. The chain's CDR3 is CASSYSGDYGYTF. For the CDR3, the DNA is TGTGCCAGCAGTTACTCAGGGGACTATGGCTACACCTTC.

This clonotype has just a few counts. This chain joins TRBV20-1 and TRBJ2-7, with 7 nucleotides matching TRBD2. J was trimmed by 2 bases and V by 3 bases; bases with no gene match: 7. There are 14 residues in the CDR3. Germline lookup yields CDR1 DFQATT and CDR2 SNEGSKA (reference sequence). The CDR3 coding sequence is TGCAGTGCTAGTACCAGCGGGGTGGCCTACGAGCAGTACTTC. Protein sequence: CSASTSGVAYEQYF.

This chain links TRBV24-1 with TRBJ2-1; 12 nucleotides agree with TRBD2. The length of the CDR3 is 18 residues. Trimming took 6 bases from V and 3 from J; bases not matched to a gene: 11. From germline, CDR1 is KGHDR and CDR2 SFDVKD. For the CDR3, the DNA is TGTGCCACCAGTTCCCCCCGGACTAGCGGGGACAGCTACAATGAGCAGTTCTTC. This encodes CATSSPRTSGDSYNEQFF.

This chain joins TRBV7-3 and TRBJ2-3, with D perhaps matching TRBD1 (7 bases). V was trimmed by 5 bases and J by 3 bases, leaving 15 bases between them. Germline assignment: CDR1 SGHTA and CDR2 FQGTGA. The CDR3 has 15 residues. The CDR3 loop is CASSPSEGATDTQYF. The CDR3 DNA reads TGTGCCAGCAGCCCGTCGGAGGGGGCGACAGATACGCAGTATTTT.

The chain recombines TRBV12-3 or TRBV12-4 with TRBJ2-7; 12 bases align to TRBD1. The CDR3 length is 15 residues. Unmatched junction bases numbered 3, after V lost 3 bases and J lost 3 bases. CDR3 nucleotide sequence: TGTGCCAGCAGTTTCGGGACAGGGGGCAGCTACGAGCAGTACTTC. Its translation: CASSFGTGGSYEQYF.

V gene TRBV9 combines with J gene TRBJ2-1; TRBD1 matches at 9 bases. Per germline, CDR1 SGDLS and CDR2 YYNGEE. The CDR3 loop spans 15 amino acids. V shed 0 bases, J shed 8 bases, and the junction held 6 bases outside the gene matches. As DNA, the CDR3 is TGTGCCAGCAGCGTAGAGGGACAGGGTCGCGATGAGCAGTTCTTC. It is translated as CASSVEGQGRDEQFF.

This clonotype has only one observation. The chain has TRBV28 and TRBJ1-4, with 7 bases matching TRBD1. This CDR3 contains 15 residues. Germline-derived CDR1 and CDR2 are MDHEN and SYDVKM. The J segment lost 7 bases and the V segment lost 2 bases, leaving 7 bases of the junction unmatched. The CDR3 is CASSLQAGGSEKLFF. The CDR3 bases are TGTGCCAGCAGTTTACAGGCAGGGGGAAGTGAAAAACTGTTTTTT.

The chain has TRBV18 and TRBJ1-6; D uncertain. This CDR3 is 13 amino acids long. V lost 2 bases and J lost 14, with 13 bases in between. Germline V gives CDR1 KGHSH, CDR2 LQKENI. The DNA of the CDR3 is TGTGCCAGCTCACCATCAGGAGAAGGAGCCCTCCACTTT. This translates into CASSPSGEGALHF.

CDR3 sequence: CASSLVGRNYNEQFF. The CDR3 region has the DNA TGTGCCAGCAGCTTAGTGGGCAGGAACTACAATGAGCAGTTCTTC. The rearrangement links TRBV7-2 to TRBJ2-1; D uncertain. V was cut by 1 base and J by 3 bases, with 10 bases left in between. The CDR3 is 15 amino acids. Germline V gene lookup returns CDR1 SGHTA and CDR2 FQGNSA.

The CDR3 protein is CATRGWTAPGFENSPLHF. The CDR3 coding sequence is TGTGCCACCAGAGGCTGGACAGCGCCCGGATTCGAGAATTCACCCCTCCACTTT. This chain connects TRBV6-1 to TRBJ1-6; TRBD1 is a possible D gene (6 bases). The germline V and J ends were trimmed by 10 bases and 7 bases, with 29 bases remaining between them. The CDR3 is 18 residues long. Germline assignment: CDR1 MNHNS and CDR2 SASEGT.

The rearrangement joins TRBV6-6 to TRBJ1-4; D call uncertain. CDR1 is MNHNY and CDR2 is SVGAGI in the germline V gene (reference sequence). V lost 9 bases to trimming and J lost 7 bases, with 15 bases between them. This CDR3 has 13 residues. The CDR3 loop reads CASTTGFREKLFF. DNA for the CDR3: TGTGCCAGTACAACGGGGTTCCGTGAAAAACTGTTTTTT.

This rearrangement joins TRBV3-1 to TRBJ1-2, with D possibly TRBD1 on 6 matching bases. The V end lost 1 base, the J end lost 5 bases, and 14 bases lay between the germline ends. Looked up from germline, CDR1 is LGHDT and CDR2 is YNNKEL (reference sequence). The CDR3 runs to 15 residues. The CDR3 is CASSQAGTPVYGYTF. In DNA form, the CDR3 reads TGTGCCAGCAGCCAAGCCGGGACACCGGTTTATGGCTACACCTTC.

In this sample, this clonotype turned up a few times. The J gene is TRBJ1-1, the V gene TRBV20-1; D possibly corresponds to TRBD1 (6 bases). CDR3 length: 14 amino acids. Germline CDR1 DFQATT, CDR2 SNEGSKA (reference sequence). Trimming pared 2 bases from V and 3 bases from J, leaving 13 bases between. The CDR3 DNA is TGCAGTGCTAGATGGAAGGGGGGGCACACTGAAGCTTTCTTT. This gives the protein CSARWKGGHTEAFF.

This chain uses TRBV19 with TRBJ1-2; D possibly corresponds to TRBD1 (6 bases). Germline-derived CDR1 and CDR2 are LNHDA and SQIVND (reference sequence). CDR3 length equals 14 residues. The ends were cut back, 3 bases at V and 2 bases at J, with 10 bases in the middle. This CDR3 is CASSMTGRNYGYTF. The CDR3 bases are TGTGCCAGTAGTATGACAGGTCGGAACTATGGCTACACCTTC.

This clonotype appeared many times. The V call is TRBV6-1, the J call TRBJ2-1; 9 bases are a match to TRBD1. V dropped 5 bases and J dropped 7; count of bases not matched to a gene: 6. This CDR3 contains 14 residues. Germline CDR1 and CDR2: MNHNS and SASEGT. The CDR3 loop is CASSPGTGWNEQFF. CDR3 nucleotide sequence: TGTGCCAGCAGTCCCGGGACAGGGTGGAATGAGCAGTTCTTC.

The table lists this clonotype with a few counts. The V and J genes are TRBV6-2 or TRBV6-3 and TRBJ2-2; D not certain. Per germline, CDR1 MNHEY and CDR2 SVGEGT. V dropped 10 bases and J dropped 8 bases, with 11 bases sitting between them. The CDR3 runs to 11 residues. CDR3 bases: TGTGCCACCCATGGATCGGGGGAGCTGTTTTTT. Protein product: CATHGSGELFF.